A selection of T cell receptor beta chains follows, all from one sample in a study of PD-L1 blockade in urothelial cancer. TCRdb's copy holds only in-frame clones and misses some; the assay was immunoSEQ multiplex PCR. The table has 85,000 to 95,000 clones, about 90% seen once. The source was PBMCs, collected around atezolizumab (anti-PD-L1) treatment. The receptors were sampled from a man aged 55 to 70 with urothelial cancer. The CDR3 runs from the conserved cysteine through the conserved F or W. The D gene is left open where the match is weak.

TRBJ2-1,TRBD2,TRBV4-2,CASSQVGTSGSRREQFF
TRBJ2-2,NA,TRBV6-5,CASRLTGELFF
TRBJ2-1,TRBD2,TRBV30,CACSRAGDRYNEQFF
TRBJ2-5,TRBD1,TRBV18,CASSLPTGTGGQETQYF
TRBJ2-7,TRBD1,TRBV5-6,CASSLQGGTYEQYF
TRBJ2-2,TRBD1,TRBV5-1,CASRGYPGGADTGELFF
TRBJ1-2,NA,TRBV7-9,CASSLGPGTNYGYTF
TRBJ1-2,NA,TRBV9,CASSVDSYGYTF
TRBJ1-3,NA,TRBV18,CASSRSGHSGNTMYF
TRBJ2-5,TRBD1,TRBV5-1,CASSSTGGTETQYF
TRBJ2-7,NA,TRBV7-9,CASSFGDSYEQYF
TRBJ2-3,TRBD2,TRBV5-1,CASSLEGRAEDTQYF
TRBJ2-3,TRBD1,TRBV30,CAWSRDSGADTQYF
TRBJ1-1,TRBD1,TRBV28,CAGTYGTGGADTEAFF
TRBJ2-3,NA,TRBV2,CASSLNPDTQYF
TRBJ2-1,NA,TRBV7-2,CASSLDRDNEQFF
TRBJ1-3,NA,TRBV4-3,CASSQEALTYSGNTIYF
TRBJ1-1,NA,TRBV11-2,CASSLYAEAFF
TRBJ1-1,TRBD1,TRBV30,CAWSVPPFRGRDGRTEAFF
TRBJ2-1,TRBD2,TRBV5-1,CASRWRGGSGEQFF
TRBJ1-1,TRBD1,TRBV10-3,CAISSDRGKTEAFF
TRBJ1-4,TRBD1,TRBV11-2,CASSPHPPGGRGEKLFF
TRBJ2-2,TRBD2,TRBV11-2,CASSLRTSGTGELFF
TRBJ2-2,TRBD2,TRBV2,CASSGQTSGRFTGELFF
TRBJ2-7,TRBD2,TRBV7-2,CASSPPGLAGVPYEQYF
TRBJ2-1,TRBD2,TRBV19,CASSPTSGGRNNEQFF
TRBJ2-5,TRBD2,TRBV7-2,CASSQPSGQETQYF
TRBJ2-7,TRBD1,TRBV6-5,CASSRQGSNEQYF
TRBJ1-1,NA,TRBV10-2,CASSGQMNTEAFF
TRBJ1-6,TRBD1,TRBV9,CASSSGGSPTYNSPLHF
TRBJ2-7,TRBD2,TRBV30,CTMGSGSSYEQYF
TRBJ2-3,TRBD2,TRBV18,CASSGTSVTDTQYF
TRBJ2-5,TRBD2,TRBV4-2,CASSQYIREGVKETQYF
TRBJ2-3,TRBD2,TRBV15,CATSRRTSGGVGTDTQYF
TRBJ1-2,TRBD1,TRBV7-8,CASSRRDRAYGYTF
TRBJ2-1,TRBD1,TRBV11-2,CASSRWGTGENEQFF
TRBJ2-7,NA,TRBV12-5,CASGLVRGPGNSYEQYF
TRBJ1-4,TRBD1,TRBV6-1,CASFTGAVNEKLFF
TRBJ2-7,NA,TRBV27,CASSLEYEQYF
TRBJ2-3,NA,TRBV9,CASSMPKTTPTDTQYF
TRBJ2-2,TRBD2,TRBV14,CASSHLAGEVNTGELFF
TRBJ2-3,TRBD1,TRBV28,CASTRRQGFSTDTQYF
TRBJ2-1,TRBD2,TRBV7-2,CASSSSSGSQISFF
TRBJ1-2,TRBD1,TRBV30,CAWSVQGARIGYGYTF
TRBJ1-2,TRBD1,TRBV4-1,CASSQDWGQGNYGYTF
TRBJ1-6,NA,TRBV4-3,CASSLGGQADSPLHF
TRBJ2-3,TRBD2,TRBV2,CASSGGASDTQYF
TRBJ2-1,NA,TRBV7-8,CASRRTVIFEDEQFF
TRBJ1-2,NA,TRBV19,CASSQGQTIYGYTF
TRBJ2-1,NA,TRBV15,CATKPRPLYNEQFF